This T cell receptor (beta chain) originates from a study of shared T cell receptors in the human thymus. Method: immunoSEQ multiplex PCR; TCRdb's copy keeps in-frame clones and lacks some. The sample records hundreds of thousands of clones, around 82% being singletons. The length of the CDR3 is 15 residues. V was trimmed by 6 bases and J by 0 bases, leaving 9 bases between them. From germline, CDR1 is MDHEN and CDR2 SYDVKM. This same sample was also taken into another study, of human thymus T cells.

The material sequenced was thymocytes. The clonotype comes from a boy less than two years old with a congenital heart defect. The chain is built from TRBV28 and TRBJ2-6; D gene ambiguous. The CDR3 spells CASRLKSSGANVLTF. The CDR3, as DNA: TGTGCCAGCAGACTGAAAAGCTCTGGGGCCAACGTCCTGACTTTC.